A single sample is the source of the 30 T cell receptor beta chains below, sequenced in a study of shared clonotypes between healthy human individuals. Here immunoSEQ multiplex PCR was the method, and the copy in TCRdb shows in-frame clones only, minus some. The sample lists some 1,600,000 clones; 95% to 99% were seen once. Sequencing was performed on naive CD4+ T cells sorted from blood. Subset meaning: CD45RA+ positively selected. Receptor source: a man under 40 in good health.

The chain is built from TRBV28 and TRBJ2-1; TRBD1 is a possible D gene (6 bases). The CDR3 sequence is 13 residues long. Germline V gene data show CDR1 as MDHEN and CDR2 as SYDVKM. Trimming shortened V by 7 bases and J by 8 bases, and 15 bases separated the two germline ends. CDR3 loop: CASTSQGTDEQFF. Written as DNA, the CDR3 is TGTGCCAGCACATCACAGGGAACGGATGAGCAGTTCTTC.

In DNA form, the CDR3 reads TGTGCCAGCAGCTTGGGACAATTTTACTCTGGGGCCAACGTCCTGACTTTC. Protein product: CASSLGQFYSGANVLTF. The chain couples TRBV7-3 to TRBJ2-6; tentatively, D is TRBD1 (6 bases). The CDR3 is made up of 17 amino acids. Germline V gives CDR1 SGHTA, CDR2 FQGTGA. V was clipped by 3 bases and J by 0 bases, with 12 bases between them.

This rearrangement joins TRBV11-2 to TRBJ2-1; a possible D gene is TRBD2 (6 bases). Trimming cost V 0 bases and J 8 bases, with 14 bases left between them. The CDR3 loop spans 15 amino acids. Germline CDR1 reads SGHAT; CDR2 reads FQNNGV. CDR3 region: CASSLDGFPGDEQFF. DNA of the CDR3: TGTGCCAGCAGCTTAGATGGTTTCCCGGGAGATGAGCAGTTCTTC.

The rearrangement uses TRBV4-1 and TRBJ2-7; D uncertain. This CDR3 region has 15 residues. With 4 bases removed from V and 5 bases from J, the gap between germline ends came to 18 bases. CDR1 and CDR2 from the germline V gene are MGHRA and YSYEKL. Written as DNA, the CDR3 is TGCGCCAGCAGCCCAGGAAGGACCCTACCTCACGAGCAGTACTTC. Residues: CASSPGRTLPHEQYF.

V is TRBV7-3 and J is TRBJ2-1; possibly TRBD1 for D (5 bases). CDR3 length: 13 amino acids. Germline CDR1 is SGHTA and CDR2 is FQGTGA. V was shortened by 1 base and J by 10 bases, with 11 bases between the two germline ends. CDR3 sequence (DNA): TGTGCCAGCAGCTTAAGGCCATCAGGGGAGCAGTTCTTC. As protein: CASSLRPSGEQFF.

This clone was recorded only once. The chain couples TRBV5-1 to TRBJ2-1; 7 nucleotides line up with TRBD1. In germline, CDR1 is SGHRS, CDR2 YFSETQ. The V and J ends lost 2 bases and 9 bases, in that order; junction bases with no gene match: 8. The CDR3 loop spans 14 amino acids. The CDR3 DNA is TGCGCCAGCAGCTTTGACAGGGAGTTGGCTGAGCAGTTCTTC. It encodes CASSFDRELAEQFF.

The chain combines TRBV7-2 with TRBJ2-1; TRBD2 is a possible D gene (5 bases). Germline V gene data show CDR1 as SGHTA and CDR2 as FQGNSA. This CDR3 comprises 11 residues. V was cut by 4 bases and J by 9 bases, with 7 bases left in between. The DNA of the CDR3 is TGTGCCAGCAGCTCACTAGTTGAGCAGTTCTTC. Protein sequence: CASSSLVEQFF.

This CDR3 reads CSVEAGGDTQYF. The DNA for the CDR3 is TGCAGCGTTGAGGCAGGGGGTGATACGCAGTATTTT. The chain employs TRBV29-1 and TRBJ2-3; 7 bases are shared with TRBD1. Germline CDR1 and CDR2: SQVTM and ANQGSEA. CDR3 length: 12 residues. Trimming removed 3 bases from V and 6 bases from J; junction bases left unmatched: 3.

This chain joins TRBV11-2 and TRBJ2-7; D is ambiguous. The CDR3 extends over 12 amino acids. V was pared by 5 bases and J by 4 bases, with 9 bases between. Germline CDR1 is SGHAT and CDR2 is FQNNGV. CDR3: CASSPNRYEQYF. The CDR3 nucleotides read TGTGCCAGCAGCCCTAATCGTTACGAGCAGTACTTC.

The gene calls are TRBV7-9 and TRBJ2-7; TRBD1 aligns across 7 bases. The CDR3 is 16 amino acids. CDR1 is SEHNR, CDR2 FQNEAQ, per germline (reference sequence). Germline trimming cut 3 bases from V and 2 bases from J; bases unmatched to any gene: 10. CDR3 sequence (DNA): TGTGCCAGCAGCTTTTCAACCGGGACAGCGCCCTACGAGCAGTACTTC. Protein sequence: CASSFSTGTAPYEQYF.

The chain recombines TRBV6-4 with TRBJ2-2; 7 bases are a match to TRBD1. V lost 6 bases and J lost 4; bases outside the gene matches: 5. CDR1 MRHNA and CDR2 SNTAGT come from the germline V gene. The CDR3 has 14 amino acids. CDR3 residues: CASRGQPSTGELFF. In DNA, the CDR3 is TGTGCCAGCAGGGGACAGCCCTCCACCGGGGAGCTGTTTTTT.

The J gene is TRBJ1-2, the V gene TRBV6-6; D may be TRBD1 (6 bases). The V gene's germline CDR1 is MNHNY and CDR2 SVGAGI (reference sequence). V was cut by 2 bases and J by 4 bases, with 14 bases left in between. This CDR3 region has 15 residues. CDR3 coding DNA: TGTGCCAGCAGTTACCTCATGGACAGAACCTATGGCTACACCTTC. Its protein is CASSYLMDRTYGYTF.

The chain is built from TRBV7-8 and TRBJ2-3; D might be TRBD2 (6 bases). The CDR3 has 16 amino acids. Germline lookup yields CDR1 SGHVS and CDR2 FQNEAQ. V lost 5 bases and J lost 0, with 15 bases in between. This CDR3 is CASSHRLVGSTDTQYF. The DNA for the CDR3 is TGTGCCAGCAGCCATCGACTAGTAGGGAGCACAGATACGCAGTATTTT. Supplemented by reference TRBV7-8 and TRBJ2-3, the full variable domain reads GAGVSQSPRYKVAKRGQDVALRCDPISGHVSLFWYQQALGQGPEFLTYFQNEAQLDKSGLPSDRFFAERPEGSVSTLKIQRTQQEDSAVYLCASSHRLVGSTDTQYFGPGTRLTVL.

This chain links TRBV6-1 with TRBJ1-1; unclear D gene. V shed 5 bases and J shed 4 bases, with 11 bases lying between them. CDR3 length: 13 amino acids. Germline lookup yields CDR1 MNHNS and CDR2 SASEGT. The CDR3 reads CASSPLPGTEAFF. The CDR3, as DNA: TGTGCCAGCAGTCCCCTGCCGGGCACTGAAGCTTTCTTT.

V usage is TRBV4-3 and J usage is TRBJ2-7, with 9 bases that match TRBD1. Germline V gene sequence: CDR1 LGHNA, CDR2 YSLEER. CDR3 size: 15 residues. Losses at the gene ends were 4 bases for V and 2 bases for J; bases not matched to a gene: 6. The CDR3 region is CASSLRQGVTYEQYF. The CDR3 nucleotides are TGCGCCAGCAGCCTCCGACAGGGGGTAACCTACGAGCAGTACTTC.

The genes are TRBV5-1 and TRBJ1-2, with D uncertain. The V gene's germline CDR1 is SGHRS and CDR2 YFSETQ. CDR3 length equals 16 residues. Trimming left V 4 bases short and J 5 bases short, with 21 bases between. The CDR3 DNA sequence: TGCGCCAGCAGCCAAGACTGGGCTTCCCAAGCGTATGGCTACACCTTC. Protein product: CASSQDWASQAYGYTF.

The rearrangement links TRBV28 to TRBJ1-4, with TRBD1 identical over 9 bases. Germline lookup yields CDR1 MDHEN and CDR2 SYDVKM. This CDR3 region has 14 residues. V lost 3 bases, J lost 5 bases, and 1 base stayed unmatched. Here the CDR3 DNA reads TGTGCCAGCAGTTTGGACAGGGGAAATGAAAAACTGTTTTTT. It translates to CASSLDRGNEKLFF. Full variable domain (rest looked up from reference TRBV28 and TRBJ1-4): DVKVTQSSRYLVKRTGEKVFLECVQDMDHENMFWYRQDPGLGLRLIYFSYDVKMKEKGDIPEGYSVSREKKERFSLILESASTNQTSMYLCASSLDRGNEKLFFGSGTQLSVL.

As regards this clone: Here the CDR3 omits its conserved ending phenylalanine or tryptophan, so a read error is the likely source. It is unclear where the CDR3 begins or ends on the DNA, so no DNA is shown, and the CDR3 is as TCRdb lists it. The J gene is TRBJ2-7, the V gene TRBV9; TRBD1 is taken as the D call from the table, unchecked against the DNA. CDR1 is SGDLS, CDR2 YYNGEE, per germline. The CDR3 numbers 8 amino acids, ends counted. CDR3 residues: CANPKGDL.

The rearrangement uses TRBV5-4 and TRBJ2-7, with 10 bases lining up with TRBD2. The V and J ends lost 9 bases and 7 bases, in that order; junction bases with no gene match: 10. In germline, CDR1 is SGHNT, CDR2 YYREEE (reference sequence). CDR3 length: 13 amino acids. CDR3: CATTLAGVNEQYF. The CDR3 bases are TGTGCCACCACGCTAGCGGGAGTAAATGAGCAGTACTTC.

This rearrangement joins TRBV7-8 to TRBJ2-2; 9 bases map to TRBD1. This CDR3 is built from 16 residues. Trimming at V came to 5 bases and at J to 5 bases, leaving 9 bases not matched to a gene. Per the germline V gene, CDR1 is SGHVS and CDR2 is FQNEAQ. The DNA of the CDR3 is TGTGCCAGCAGCAACCACAGGGGGCGCCGGACCGGGGAGCTGTTTTTT. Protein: CASSNHRGRRTGELFF. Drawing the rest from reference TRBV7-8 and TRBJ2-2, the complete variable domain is GAGVSQSPRYKVAKRGQDVALRCDPISGHVSLFWYQQALGQGPEFLTYFQNEAQLDKSGLPSDRFFAERPEGSVSTLKIQRTQQEDSAVYLCASSNHRGRRTGELFFGEGSRLTVL.

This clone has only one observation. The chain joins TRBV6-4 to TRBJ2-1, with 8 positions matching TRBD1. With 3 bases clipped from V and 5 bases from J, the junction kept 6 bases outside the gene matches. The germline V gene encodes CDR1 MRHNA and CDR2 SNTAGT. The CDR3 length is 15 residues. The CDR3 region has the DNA TGTGCCAGCAGTGAAATGTGGACAGGGAACAATGAGCAGTTCTTC. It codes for CASSEMWTGNNEQFF.

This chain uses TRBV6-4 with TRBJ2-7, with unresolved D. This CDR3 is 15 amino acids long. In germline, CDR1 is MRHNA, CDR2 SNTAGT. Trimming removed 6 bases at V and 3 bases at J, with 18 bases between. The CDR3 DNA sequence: TGTGCCAGCAGAGACACCTCCCGTATCAGCTACGAGCAGTACTTC. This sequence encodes CASRDTSRISYEQYF.

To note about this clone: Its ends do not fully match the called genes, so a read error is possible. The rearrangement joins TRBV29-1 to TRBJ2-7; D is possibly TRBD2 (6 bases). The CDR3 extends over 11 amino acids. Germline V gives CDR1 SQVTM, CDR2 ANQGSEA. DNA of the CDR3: TGCAGCGGACTAGACCTTTACGGGCAGTACTTC. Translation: CSGLDLYGQYF.

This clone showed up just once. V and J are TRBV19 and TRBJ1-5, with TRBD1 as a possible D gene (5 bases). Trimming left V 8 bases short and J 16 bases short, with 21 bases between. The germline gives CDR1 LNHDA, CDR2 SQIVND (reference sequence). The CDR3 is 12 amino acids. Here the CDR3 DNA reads TGTGCCAGTCGGGAGGGGCCGGGGAAATGTCATTTT. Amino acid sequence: CASREGPGKCHF.

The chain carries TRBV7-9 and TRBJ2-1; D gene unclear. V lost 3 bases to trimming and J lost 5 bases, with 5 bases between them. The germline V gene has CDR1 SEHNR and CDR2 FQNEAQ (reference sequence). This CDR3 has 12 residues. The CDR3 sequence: CASSFTNNEQFF. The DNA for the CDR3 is TGTGCCAGCAGCTTTACAAACAATGAGCAGTTCTTC.

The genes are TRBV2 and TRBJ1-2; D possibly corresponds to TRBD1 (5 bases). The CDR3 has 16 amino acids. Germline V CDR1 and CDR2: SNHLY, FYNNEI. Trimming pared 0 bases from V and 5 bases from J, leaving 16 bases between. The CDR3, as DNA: TGTGCCAGCAGTGAAGCTTCACAGGCCGGGGGATATGGCTACACCTTC. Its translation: CASSEASQAGGYGYTF.

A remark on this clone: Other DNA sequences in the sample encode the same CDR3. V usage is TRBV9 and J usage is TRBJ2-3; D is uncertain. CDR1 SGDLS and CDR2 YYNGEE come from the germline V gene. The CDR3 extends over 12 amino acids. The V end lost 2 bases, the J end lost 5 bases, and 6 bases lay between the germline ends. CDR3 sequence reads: CASSVVGDTQYF. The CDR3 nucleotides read TGTGCCAGCAGCGTCGTGGGAGATACGCAGTATTTT.

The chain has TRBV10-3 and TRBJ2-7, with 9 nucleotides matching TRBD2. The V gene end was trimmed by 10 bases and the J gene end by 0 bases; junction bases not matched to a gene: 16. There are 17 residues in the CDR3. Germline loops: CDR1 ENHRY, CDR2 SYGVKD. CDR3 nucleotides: TGTGCCACCCCATTGGTAAAACAGCGGGAGGTCTCCTACGAGCAGTACTTC. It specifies CATPLVKQREVSYEQYF.

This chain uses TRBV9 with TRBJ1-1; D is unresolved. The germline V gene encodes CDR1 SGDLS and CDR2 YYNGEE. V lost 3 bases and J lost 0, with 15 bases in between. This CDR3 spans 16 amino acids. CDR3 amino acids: CASSARPGNLNTEAFF. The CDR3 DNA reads TGTGCCAGCAGCGCCAGACCCGGGAATTTGAACACTGAAGCTTTCTTT. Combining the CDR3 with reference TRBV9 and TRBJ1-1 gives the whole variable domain DSGVTQTPKHLITATGQRVTLRCSPRSGDLSVYWYQQSLDQGLQFLIQYYNGEERAKGNILERFSAQQFPDLHSELNLSSLELGDSALYFCASSARPGNLNTEAFFGQGTRLTVV.

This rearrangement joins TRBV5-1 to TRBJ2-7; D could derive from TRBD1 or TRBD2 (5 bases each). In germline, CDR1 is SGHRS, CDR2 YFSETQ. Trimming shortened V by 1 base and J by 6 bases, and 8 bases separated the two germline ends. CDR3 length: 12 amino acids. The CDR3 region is CASSLTGTEQYF. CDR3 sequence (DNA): TGCGCCAGCAGCTTGACTGGGACCGAGCAGTACTTC.